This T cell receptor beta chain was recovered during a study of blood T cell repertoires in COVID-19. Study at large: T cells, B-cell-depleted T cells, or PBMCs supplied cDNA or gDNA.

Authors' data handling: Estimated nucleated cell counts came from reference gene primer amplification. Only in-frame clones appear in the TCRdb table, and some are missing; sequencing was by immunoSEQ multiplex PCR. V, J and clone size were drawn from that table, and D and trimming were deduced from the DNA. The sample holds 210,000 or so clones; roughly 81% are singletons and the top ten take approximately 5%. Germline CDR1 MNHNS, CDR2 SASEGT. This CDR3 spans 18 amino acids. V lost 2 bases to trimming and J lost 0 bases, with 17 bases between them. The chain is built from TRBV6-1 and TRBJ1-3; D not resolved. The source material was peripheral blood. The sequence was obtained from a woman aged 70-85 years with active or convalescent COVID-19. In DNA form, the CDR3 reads TGTGCCAGCAGTGAACCCTCCGCCGCAGGCCCCTCTGGAAACACCATATATTTT. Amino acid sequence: CASSEPSAAGPSGNTIYF.